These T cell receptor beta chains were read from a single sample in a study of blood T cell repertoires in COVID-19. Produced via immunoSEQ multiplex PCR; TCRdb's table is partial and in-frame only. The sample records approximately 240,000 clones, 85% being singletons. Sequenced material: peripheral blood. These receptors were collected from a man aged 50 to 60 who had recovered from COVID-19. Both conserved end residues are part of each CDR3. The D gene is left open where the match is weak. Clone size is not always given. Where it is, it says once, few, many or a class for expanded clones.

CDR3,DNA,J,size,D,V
CASSGTPSGTQYF,TGTGCCAGCAGTGGGACACCCAGTGGGACCCAGTACTTC,TRBJ2-5,-,-,TRBV27
CASSSGGLAGGQYF,TGCGCCAGCAGCTCCGGAGGACTAGCGGGGGGCCAGTACTTC,TRBJ2-5,once,TRBD2,TRBV5-1
CASSLGRTGKGDTEAFF,TGTGCCAGCAGCCTTGGGCGCACAGGGAAAGGGGACACTGAAGCTTTCTTT,TRBJ1-1,-,-,TRBV7-9
CASSVATGFPTDTQYF,TGTGCCAGCAGCGTCGCCACAGGGTTTCCGACAGATACGCAGTATTTT,TRBJ2-3,-,-,TRBV9
CASRDRDRGRQYF,TGTGCCAGCAGGGACCGGGACAGGGGTCGGCAGTACTTC,TRBJ2-7,-,TRBD1,TRBV28
CASSLAAGSLPYGYTF,TGTGCCAGCAGCTTGGCCGCGGGCAGCTTACCCTATGGCTACACCTTC,TRBJ1-2,-,-,TRBV5-6
CASSQVRTGPSGYTF,TGTGCCAGCAGCCAAGTTCGGACAGGCCCTAGTGGCTACACCTTC,TRBJ1-2,-,TRBD1,TRBV3-1/TRBV3-2
CSVDSQGAETQYF,TGCAGCGTTGATAGCCAGGGGGCAGAGACCCAGTACTTC,TRBJ2-5,-,TRBD1,TRBV29-1
CARSGVQTSGRAHRETQYF,TGTGCCAGAAGCGGTGTGCAGACTAGCGGGAGGGCCCACCGGGAGACCCAGTACTTC,TRBJ2-5,-,TRBD2,TRBV5-3
CATLYNEQFF,TGTGCCACCCTTTATAATGAGCAGTTCTTC,TRBJ2-1,-,-,TRBV28
CASSHPGGNTEAFF,TGTGCCAGCAGTCACCCGGGAGGGAACACTGAAGCTTTCTTT,TRBJ1-1,-,-,TRBV2
CASSQSRFSYEQYF,TGCGCCAGCAGTCAATCCCGGTTCTCCTACGAGCAGTACTTC,TRBJ2-7,-,-,TRBV23-1
CTSRRLAGVGEQFF,TGTACCAGCAGGAGACTAGCGGGAGTAGGGGAGCAGTTCTTC,TRBJ2-1,-,-,TRBV1
CASSTWTSGRVDTQYF,TGTGCCAGCTCAACTTGGACTAGCGGGAGGGTGGATACGCAGTATTTT,TRBJ2-3,-,TRBD2,TRBV18
CATSDPTGDLQETQYF,TGTGCCACCAGTGATCCAACAGGAGACCTCCAAGAGACCCAGTACTTC,TRBJ2-5,-,-,TRBV24-1
CASSIFGLTSTDTQYF,TGTGCCAGTAGTATTTTTGGACTAACTAGCACAGATACGCAGTATTTT,TRBJ2-3,-,-,TRBV19
CASSQERLADSYNEQFF,TGTGCCAGCAGCCAAGAACGCCTAGCGGACTCCTACAATGAGCAGTTCTTC,TRBJ2-1,-,TRBD2,TRBV3-1/TRBV3-2
CASSLLNEQFF,TGTGCCAGCAGTTTACTCAATGAGCAGTTCTTC,TRBJ2-1,-,-,TRBV28
CATSRDYGAGAYSTQYF,TGTGCCACCAGCAGAGATTATGGGGCGGGAGCGTATTCGACCCAGTACTTC,TRBJ2-5,-,TRBD2,TRBV15
CASRLAGQFPGYTF,TGTGCCAGCAGATTAGCGGGGCAGTTCCCTGGCTACACCTTC,TRBJ1-2,-,-,TRBV2
CASSPWASENTGELFF,TGCGCCAGCAGCCCCTGGGCTAGCGAGAACACCGGGGAGCTGTTTTTT,TRBJ2-2,-,-,TRBV5-1
CASRYGEREPQHF,TGTGCCAGTAGATACGGGGAAAGGGAGCCCCAGCATTTT,TRBJ1-5,once,-,TRBV19
CASSPYRSGGETQYF,TGTGCCAGCAGCCCATACAGGTCGGGTGGGGAGACCCAGTACTTC,TRBJ2-5,-,-,TRBV7-8
CASSLQSLGPDNEQFF,TGTGCCAGCAGCTTACAATCACTAGGGCCCGACAATGAGCAGTTCTTC,TRBJ2-1,-,-,TRBV7-6
CASSIFGQGKQPQHF,TGTGCCAGTAGTATATTCGGACAGGGGAAACAGCCCCAGCATTTT,TRBJ1-5,-,TRBD1,TRBV19
CASSFRGDGYTF,TGTGCCAGCAGTTTCAGGGGGGATGGCTACACCTTC,TRBJ1-2,-,TRBD1,TRBV27
CASSPQTTGSSYNSPLHF,TGTGCCAGCTCACCACAAACGACAGGGAGCTCCTATAATTCACCCCTCCACTTT,TRBJ1-6,-,TRBD1,TRBV18
CASSLGASGSSYEQYF,TGTGCCAGCAGCTTAGGGGCTAGCGGGAGCTCCTACGAGCAGTACTTC,TRBJ2-7,few,TRBD2,TRBV7-9
CASSSTLGASNTEAFF,TGTGCCAGTAGTTCAACGTTGGGGGCCTCGAACACTGAAGCTTTCTTT,TRBJ1-1,-,-,TRBV19
CAWIRDRVSDSGYTF,TGTGCCTGGATCCGGGACAGGGTCTCCGATAGCGGCTACACCTTC,TRBJ1-2,-,TRBD1,TRBV30
CASSQVVPRTGHSGANVLTF,TGCGCCAGCAGCCAAGTCGTCCCACGGACAGGGCACTCTGGGGCCAACGTCCTGACTTTC,TRBJ2-6,once,TRBD1,TRBV4-1
CASRSSGSHNEQFF,TGTGCCAGCAGATCAAGCGGGAGTCACAATGAGCAGTTCTTC,TRBJ2-1,-,TRBD2,TRBV6-5
CASSGLLAGGRFYF,TGTGCCAGTAGTGGTTTGCTAGCGGGAGGCCGCTTTTATTTT,TRBJ2-3,-,TRBD2,TRBV19
CASSFERGTSWSTGELFF,TGTGCCAGCAGTTTCGAGCGTGGGACTAGCTGGAGCACCGGGGAGCTGTTTTTT,TRBJ2-2,-,TRBD2,TRBV28
CATSDMTGGGLNEQFF,TGTGCCACCAGTGATATGACAGGGGGCGGATTGAATGAGCAGTTCTTC,TRBJ2-1,-,TRBD1,TRBV24-1
CASSRTSVYNEQFF,TGTGCCAGCAGTAGGACTAGCGTGTACAATGAGCAGTTCTTC,TRBJ2-1,-,TRBD2,TRBV27
CASSSGGHMTGTTYNEQFF,TGTGCCAGCAGCTCGGGGGGCCATATGACAGGAACTACCTACAATGAGCAGTTCTTC,TRBJ2-1,-,-,TRBV12-1
CAWSPQGDEQYF,TGTGCCTGGAGTCCACAGGGAGACGAGCAGTACTTC,TRBJ2-7,-,-,TRBV30
CASSLGLAGVGQYF,TGTGCCAGCAGCCTCGGACTAGCGGGAGTTGGGCAGTACTTC,TRBJ2-7,-,TRBD2,TRBV3-1/TRBV3-2
CASADRGGYEQYF,TGTGCCAGTGCGGACAGGGGTGGCTACGAGCAGTACTTC,TRBJ2-7,-,TRBD1,TRBV19
CASSYSFKGGEQPQHF,TGTGCCAGCAGTTACTCGTTTAAGGGAGGGGAACAGCCCCAGCATTTT,TRBJ1-5,-,-,TRBV6-6
CASSLGTGGRNSPLHF,TGCGCCAGCAGCTTGGGGACAGGAGGCAGGAATTCACCCCTCCACTTT,TRBJ1-6,-,TRBD1,TRBV5-1
CASSLVATGAGYTF,TGTGCCAGCAGCTTAGTAGCGACAGGGGCTGGCTACACCTTC,TRBJ1-2,-,TRBD1,TRBV7-9
CASSSQGLNSGANVLTF,TGTGCCAGCAGTTCGCAGGGTCTCAACTCTGGGGCCAACGTCCTGACTTTC,TRBJ2-6,-,-,TRBV27
CASSLGYRAEDTGELFF,TGTGCCAGCAGCTTAGGGTACAGGGCGGAGGACACCGGGGAGCTGTTTTTT,TRBJ2-2,-,-,TRBV11-3